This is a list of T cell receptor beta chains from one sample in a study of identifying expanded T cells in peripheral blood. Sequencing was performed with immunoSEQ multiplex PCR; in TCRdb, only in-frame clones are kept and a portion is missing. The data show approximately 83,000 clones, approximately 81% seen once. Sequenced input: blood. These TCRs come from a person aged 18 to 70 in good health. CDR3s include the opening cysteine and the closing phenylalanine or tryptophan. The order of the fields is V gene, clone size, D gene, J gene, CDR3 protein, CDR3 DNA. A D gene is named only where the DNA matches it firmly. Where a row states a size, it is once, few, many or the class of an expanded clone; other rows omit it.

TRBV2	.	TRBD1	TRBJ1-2	CASSVGQGDYGYTF	TGTGCCAGCAGTGTAGGACAGGGAGACTATGGCTACACCTTC
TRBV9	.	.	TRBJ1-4	CASSVSLGSDEKLFF	TGTGCCAGCAGCGTATCCTTAGGGAGTGATGAAAAACTGTTTTTT
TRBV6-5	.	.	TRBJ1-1	CASSYSEEGTEAFF	TGTGCCAGCAGTTACTCTGAGGAGGGGACTGAAGCTTTCTTT
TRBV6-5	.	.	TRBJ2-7	CATTNHARTTYEQYF	TGTGCCACCACCAACCACGCCAGAACCACCTACGAGCAGTACTTC
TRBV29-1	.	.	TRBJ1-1	CSVERGGALGAFF	TGCAGCGTTGAGAGGGGGGGCGCCTTAGGAGCTTTCTTT
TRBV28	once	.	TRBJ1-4	CASSLRAATNEKLFF	TGTGCCAGCAGTTTAAGAGCAGCAACTAATGAAAAACTGTTTTTT
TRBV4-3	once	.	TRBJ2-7	CASSHGDGSYEQYF	TGCGCCAGCAGCCACGGGGACGGATCCTACGAGCAGTACTTC
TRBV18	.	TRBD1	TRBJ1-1	CASSPRSKGASGTVNTEAFF	TGTGCCAGCTCACCAAGATCCAAGGGTGCTTCTGGGACAGTTAACACTGAAGCTTTCTTT
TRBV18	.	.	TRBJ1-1	CASSRDRMNTEAFF	TGTGCCAGCTCACGAGACAGGATGAACACTGAAGCTTTCTTT
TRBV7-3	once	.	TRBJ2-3	CASSLRVRPSTDTQYF	TGTGCCAGCAGCTTAAGAGTACGGCCTAGCACAGATACGCAGTATTTT
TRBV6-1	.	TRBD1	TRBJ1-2	CASTPRMTGIYGYTF	TGTGCCAGCACCCCAAGAATGACAGGGATCTATGGCTACACCTTC
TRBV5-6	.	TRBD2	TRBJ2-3	CASITSGGADTQYF	TGTGCCAGCATAACTAGCGGGGGGGCAGATACGCAGTATTTT
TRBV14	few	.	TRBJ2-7	CASSPRVGEQYF	TGTGCCAGCAGCCCTCGAGTTGGGGAGCAGTACTTC
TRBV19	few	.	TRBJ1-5	CASSMAARQPQHF	TGTGCCAGTAGTATGGCGGCGCGGCAGCCCCAGCATTTT
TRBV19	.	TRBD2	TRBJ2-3	CASSITTSGGADTQYF	TGTGCCAGTAGTATAACCACTAGCGGGGGGGCCGATACGCAGTATTTT
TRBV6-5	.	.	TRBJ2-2	CASSVSFFTGELFF	TGTGCCAGCAGTGTCTCCTTTTTCACCGGGGAGCTGTTTTTT
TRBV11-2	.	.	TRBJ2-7	CASSLGSGHYEQYF	TGTGCCAGCAGCTTAGGGTCCGGACACTACGAGCAGTACTTC
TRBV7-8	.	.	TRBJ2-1	CASRNARRGNNEQFF	TGTGCCAGCAGAAACGCCAGGCGGGGAAACAATGAGCAGTTCTTC
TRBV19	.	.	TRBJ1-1	CASIHRDGSDTEAFF	TGTGCCAGTATCCACAGGGATGGGTCGGACACTGAAGCTTTCTTT
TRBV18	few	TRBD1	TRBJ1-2	CASSTGDYGYTF	TGTGCCAGCTCAACAGGGGACTATGGCTACACCTTC
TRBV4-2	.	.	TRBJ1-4	CASSQDLGRGEKLFF	TGTGCCAGCAGCCAAGATTTAGGACGGGGGGAAAAACTGTTTTTT
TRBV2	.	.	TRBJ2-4	CATPPGLLDKGAKNIQYF	TGTGCCACCCCGCCGGGACTGCTAGATAAAGGGGCCAAAAACATTCAGTACTTC
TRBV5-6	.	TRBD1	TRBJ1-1	CASSWGGHGTGGLFTEAFF	TGTGCCAGCAGCTGGGGAGGACACGGGACAGGGGGGCTCTTCACTGAAGCTTTCTTT
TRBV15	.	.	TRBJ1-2	CATSRDGDWGAYGYTF	TGTGCCACCAGCAGAGATGGGGATTGGGGGGCATATGGCTACACCTTC
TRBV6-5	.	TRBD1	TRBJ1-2	CASSPDRNYGYTF	TGTGCCAGCAGTCCGGACAGGAACTATGGCTACACCTTC
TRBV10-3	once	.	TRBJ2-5	CAIRGPQAGPQYF	TGTGCCATCAGAGGCCCTCAAGCCGGCCCGCAGTACTTC
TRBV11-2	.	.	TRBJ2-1	CASIPSGYYNEQFF	TGTGCCAGCATCCCTTCGGGATACTACAATGAGCAGTTCTTC
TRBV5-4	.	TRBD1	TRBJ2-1	CASSFQGDYNEQFF	TGTGCCAGCAGCTTTCAGGGGGACTACAATGAGCAGTTCTTC